These 12 T cell receptor beta chains share one sample of origin, sequenced in a study of blood T cells in healthy people across ages. For the second PCR, which ran for about 6 to 12 cycles, a sample-barcoded 5' primer and a J-beta primer mix were used. TCRdb re-called the 5' RACE reads with MiXCR, one entry per CDR3 protein. This table has roughly 800,000 distinct CDR3 sequences, just under 25% appearing once. These records were also assigned to another study, of T cells of mothers and their children.

The sequenced sample consisted of blood. Every receptor here comes from a boy younger than 18 in good health.

V gene TRBV4-1 combines with J gene TRBJ2-3; 11 nucleotides align to TRBD2. With 6 bases clipped from V and 4 bases from J, the junction kept 12 bases outside the gene matches. Germline V lookup: CDR1 MGHRA, CDR2 YSYEKL. The CDR3 totals 17 residues. CDR3 amino acids: CASSLGPTSGSSDTQYF. DNA for the CDR3: TGCGCCAGCAGTCTAGGGCCCACTAGCGGGAGTTCAGATACGCAGTATTTT.

The chain joins TRBV20-1 to TRBJ1-2; TRBD1 matches at 9 bases. Trimming cost V 5 bases and J 2 bases; bases outside gene matches: 3. Germline CDR1 and CDR2: DFQATT and SNEGSKA (reference sequence). The CDR3 totals 13 residues. CDR3 residues: CSAPTGGNYGYTF. The CDR3 bases are TGCAGTGCTCCAACAGGGGGCAACTATGGCTACACCTTC.

The rearrangement joins TRBV6-5 to TRBJ1-5; D is unclear. With 6 bases removed from V and 4 bases from J, the gap between germline ends came to 16 bases. Germline CDR1 and CDR2: MNHEY and SVGAGI. The CDR3 covers 15 residues. The CDR3 DNA reads TGTGCCAGCAGCTCCTCGGCAGCTAGTAATCAGCCCCAGCATTTT. Residues: CASSSSAASNQPQHF.

Only a few counts were recorded for this clonotype. This chain connects TRBV29-1 to TRBJ2-5; 8 nucleotides agree with TRBD2. The CDR3 runs 14 residues. The germline V gene encodes CDR1 SQVTM and CDR2 ANQGSEA. J gave up 5 bases and V 3 bases, and 8 bases lay outside the gene matches. CDR3 sequence (DNA): TGCAGCGTTGACCCGGGACTAGTTGTGGAGACCCAGTACTTC. Its translation: CSVDPGLVVETQYF.

V is TRBV15 and J is TRBJ2-5; D may be TRBD1 (6 bases). Germline CDR1 is LNHNV and CDR2 is YYDKDF (reference sequence). Trimming shortened V by 1 base and J by 1 base, and 10 bases separated the two germline ends. This CDR3 spans 15 amino acids. CDR3 sequence: CATSRAKQGQETQYF. DNA for the CDR3: TGTGCCACCAGCAGAGCAAAACAGGGCCAAGAGACCCAGTACTTC.

The rearrangement uses TRBV2 and TRBJ1-4, with 10 bases matching TRBD1. Looked up from germline, CDR1 is SNHLY and CDR2 is FYNNEI. The CDR3 runs 15 residues. Trimming took 6 bases from V and 5 from J; bases not matched to a gene: 6. The DNA of the CDR3 is TGTGCCAGCAGCGATCCGGGACAGGGGAATGAAAAACTGTTTTTT. It translates to CASSDPGQGNEKLFF.

This sequence joins TRBV6-6 and TRBJ2-2; D gene unclear. Germline V CDR1 and CDR2: MNHNY, SVGAGI (reference sequence). This CDR3 has 16 residues. V was pared by 4 bases and J by 1 base, with 13 bases between. The CDR3 protein is CASSSMPEVNTGELFF. The CDR3 DNA follows: TGTGCCAGCAGTTCCATGCCAGAGGTGAACACCGGGGAGCTGTTTTTT.

The chain joins TRBV28 to TRBJ2-2, with D tentatively TRBD1 or TRBD2 (5 bases each). The V end lost 4 bases, the J end lost 2 bases, and 14 bases lay between the germline ends. Germline V gives CDR1 MDHEN, CDR2 SYDVKM. This CDR3 comprises 16 residues. CDR3 DNA sequence: TGTGCCAGCAGTTCCTCCCCGGGACGTAACACCGGGGAGCTGTTTTTT. Protein: CASSSSPGRNTGELFF. The variable domain in full, completed from reference TRBV28 and TRBJ2-2, reads DVKVTQSSRYLVKRTGEKVFLECVQDMDHENMFWYRQDPGLGLRLIYFSYDVKMKEKGDIPEGYSVSREKKERFSLILESASTNQTSMYLCASSSSPGRNTGELFFGEGSRLTVL.

J is TRBJ2-5 and V is TRBV12-3 or TRBV12-4, with 8 bases identical to TRBD1. This CDR3 comprises 15 residues. The V and J ends lost 6 bases and 1 base, in that order; junction bases with no gene match: 7. The CDR3: CASRRGQATQETQYF. For the CDR3, the DNA is TGTGCCAGCAGGAGGGGACAGGCCACCCAAGAGACCCAGTACTTC.

The chain combines TRBV20-1 with TRBJ1-1; D unclear. Looked up from germline, CDR1 is DFQATT and CDR2 is SNEGSKA (reference sequence). The ends were cut back, 4 bases at V and 1 base at J, with 10 bases in the middle. The CDR3 is 13 residues long. Here the CDR3 reads CSATGSWNTEAFF. In DNA form, the CDR3 reads TGCAGTGCTACCGGCAGCTGGAACACTGAAGCTTTCTTT.

Worth noting for this clonotype: Germline is not matched at one junction end, which may reflect a read error. The gene calls are TRBV28 and TRBJ2-1; tentatively, D is TRBD1 (6 bases). Germline V gene sequence: CDR1 MDHEN, CDR2 SYDVKM. The CDR3 extends over 16 amino acids. The CDR3 region is CASTLLRGSSYSEQFF. The CDR3 DNA follows: TGTGCCAGCACCCTCCTAAGGGGGAGCTCCTACAGTGAGCAGTTCTTC.

This clonotype turned up a few times. The chain joins TRBV10-3 to TRBJ2-2; a possible D gene is TRBD1 (6 bases). Deletions cut 8 bases from V and 2 bases from J, with 15 bases between. CDR1 and CDR2 (germline): ENHRY, SYGVKD. CDR3 length: 15 amino acids. CDR3 DNA: TGTGCCATCCTGGGGGCAGGGATTAACACCGGGGAGCTGTTTTTT. Residues: CAILGAGINTGELFF.